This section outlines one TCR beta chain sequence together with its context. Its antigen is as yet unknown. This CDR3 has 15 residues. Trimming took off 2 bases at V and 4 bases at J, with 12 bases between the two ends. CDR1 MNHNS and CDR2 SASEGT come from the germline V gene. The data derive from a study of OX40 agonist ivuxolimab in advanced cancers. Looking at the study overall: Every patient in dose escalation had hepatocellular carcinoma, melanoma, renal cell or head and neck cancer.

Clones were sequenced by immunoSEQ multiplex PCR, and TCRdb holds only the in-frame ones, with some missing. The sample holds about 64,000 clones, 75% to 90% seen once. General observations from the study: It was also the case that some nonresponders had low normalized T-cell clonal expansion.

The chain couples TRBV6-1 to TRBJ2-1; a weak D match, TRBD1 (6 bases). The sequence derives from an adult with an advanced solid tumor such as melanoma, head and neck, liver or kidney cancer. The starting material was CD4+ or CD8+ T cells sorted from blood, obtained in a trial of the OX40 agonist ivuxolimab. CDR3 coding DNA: TGTGCCAGCAGTGAAAGGGGGACCCCGTACAATGAGCAGTTCTTC. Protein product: CASSERGTPYNEQFF.